The 28 T cell receptor beta chains given below trace back to one sample, sequenced in a study of blood T cell repertoires in COVID-19. The protocol was immunoSEQ multiplex PCR, while the TCRdb copy is restricted to in-frame clones and leaves out a portion. The table includes some 200,000 clones, just over 85% detected once. Sequencing was performed on peripheral blood. Receptors originate from a man at least 80 years old with acute or convalescent COVID-19.

The table lists this clone with a count of one. This chain connects TRBV18 to TRBJ1-4, with D perhaps TRBD1 (5 bases). V lost 6 bases to trimming and J lost 5 bases, with 19 bases between them. The CDR3 consists of 16 residues. The germline V gene has CDR1 KGHSH and CDR2 LQKENI. The CDR3 coding sequence is TGTGCCAGCTCCCCGAGGCGCAGGGACTTGAATGAAAAACTGTTTTTT. Translated, it gives CASSPRRRDLNEKLFF.

The rearrangement uses TRBV7-6 and TRBJ2-3; TRBD1 aligns across 7 bases. Germline-derived CDR1 and CDR2 are SGHVS and FNYEAQ. CDR3 length equals 15 residues. Unmatched junction bases numbered 9, after V lost 3 bases and J lost 6 bases. The CDR3, as DNA: TGTGCCAGCAGCTTCCGGGACAGCAAGGGTGATACGCAGTATTTT. It translates to CASSFRDSKGDTQYF.

This clone has more than one count but fewer than ten. The J gene is TRBJ2-2, the V gene TRBV10-1; D is possibly TRBD1 (6 bases). Germline CDR1 and CDR2: WNHNN and SYGVQD (reference sequence). The ends were cut back, 5 bases at V and 3 bases at J, with 10 bases in the middle. The CDR3 is 14 amino acids. CDR3 region: CASSYREDTGELFF. The CDR3 DNA reads as TGCGCCAGCAGTTACAGGGAAGACACCGGGGAGCTGTTTTTT.

This clone was seen just once. The V and J genes are TRBV24-1 and TRBJ2-2, with 12 bases matching TRBD2. V lost 1 base to trimming and J lost 6 bases; unmatched junction nucleotides: 2. The CDR3 runs to 16 residues. Per the germline V gene, CDR1 is KGHDR and CDR2 is SFDVKD. CDR3: CATSDFTSGRPGELFF. For the CDR3, the DNA is TGTGCCACCAGTGATTTTACTAGCGGGAGGCCCGGGGAGCTGTTTTTT.

The chain employs TRBV18 and TRBJ2-1; possibly TRBD1 for D (6 bases). Trimming pared 1 base from V and 10 bases from J, leaving 20 bases between. Germline V gives CDR1 KGHSH, CDR2 LQKENI. CDR3 size: 16 residues. CDR3 sequence (DNA): TGTGCCAGCTCACCACACCCAGGGGTATGGACGAGGGAGCAGTTCTTC. This codes for CASSPHPGVWTREQFF.

The CDR3 loop reads CASSRTSGRTDTQYF. CDR3 in DNA: TGTGCCAGTAGCAGGACTAGCGGGAGAACAGATACGCAGTATTTT. The rearrangement joins TRBV19 to TRBJ2-3, with 13 bases aligning to TRBD2. With V trimmed by 6 bases and J by 3 bases, 3 bases remained unmatched. Germline V gene sequence: CDR1 LNHDA, CDR2 SQIVND (reference sequence). The CDR3 is 15 amino acids.

The CDR3 is CASSPPGTSASKNIQYF. For the CDR3, the DNA is TGTGCCAGCAGTCCCCCCGGGACTAGCGCATCCAAAAACATTCAGTACTTC. V and J are TRBV6-2 or TRBV6-3 and TRBJ2-4, with 10 bases lining up with TRBD2. Germline V gene sequence: CDR1 MNHEY, CDR2 SVGEGT. This CDR3 comprises 17 residues. The trim removed 5 bases at V and 2 bases at J, leaving 9 bases unmatched.

J is TRBJ1-1 and V is TRBV29-1; D is perhaps TRBD1 (6 bases). The germline V and J ends were trimmed by 4 bases and 7 bases, with 16 bases remaining between them. Germline loops: CDR1 SQVTM, CDR2 ANQGSEA. This CDR3 is built from 13 residues. CDR3 in amino acids: CSVGGQFLGEAFF. For the CDR3, the DNA is TGCAGCGTTGGAGGACAGTTCTTGGGTGAAGCTTTCTTT. The full variable domain, rest sourced from reference TRBV29-1 and TRBJ1-1, is SAVISQKPSRDICQRGTSLTIQCQVDSQVTMMFWYRQQPGQSLTLIATANQGSEATYESGFVIDKFPISRPNLTFSTLTVSNMSPEDSSIYLCSVGGQFLGEAFFGQGTRLTVV.

The chain recombines TRBV6-6 with TRBJ2-7; 7 nucleotides line up with TRBD1. J was trimmed by 4 bases and V by 5 bases; bases with no gene match: 11. Germline V gene sequence: CDR1 MNHNY, CDR2 SVGAGI (reference sequence). This CDR3 has 15 residues. Here the CDR3 reads CASSRGRQGKYEQYV. The CDR3 DNA follows: TGTGCCAGCAGTAGGGGGCGACAGGGAAAATACGAGCAGTACGTC.

The gene calls are TRBV28 and TRBJ2-3, with a weak D call TRBD1 (7 bases). The CDR3 is made up of 16 amino acids. CDR1 MDHEN and CDR2 SYDVKM come from the germline V gene. With 6 bases removed from V and 2 bases from J, the gap between germline ends came to 18 bases. The CDR3 protein is CASSLRRGLNTDTQYF. The CDR3 DNA reads as TGTGCCAGCAGCCTTCGGAGGGGGCTAAACACAGATACGCAGTATTTT.

This chain links TRBV5-1 with TRBJ2-2, with TRBD1 identical over 9 bases. V trimming: 5 bases; J trimming: 4 bases; junction bases outside the gene matches: 6. Per germline, CDR1 SGHRS and CDR2 YFSETQ. The CDR3 is 15 amino acids. The CDR3 loop is CASRWTGEGTGELFF. CDR3 bases: TGCGCCAGCAGGTGGACAGGGGAGGGCACCGGGGAGCTGTTTTTT.

V and J are TRBV21-1 and TRBJ2-7; the table's TRBD1 call for D was not verified on the DNA. TRBV21-1 is tagged as a pseudogene. The CDR3 covers 15 residues. CDR3: CASSKEDRDSYEQYV. DNA for the CDR3: TGTGCCAGCAGCAAAGAAGACAGAGACTCCTACGAGCAGTACGTC.

This chain joins TRBV14 and TRBJ2-3; 10 bases align to TRBD2. The germline V gene has CDR1 SGHDN and CDR2 FVKESK. This CDR3 is built from 15 residues. With 4 bases clipped from V and 1 base from J, the junction kept 2 bases outside the gene matches. Here the CDR3 reads CASSPGTSGTDTQYF. CDR3 coding DNA: TGTGCCAGCAGCCCCGGGACTAGCGGCACAGATACGCAGTATTTT.

The V gene is TRBV11-2, the J gene TRBJ1-2, with D perhaps TRBD1 (5 bases). This CDR3 region has 13 residues. CDR1 and CDR2 from the germline V gene are SGHAT and FQNNGV. The ends were cut back, 2 bases at V and 4 bases at J, with 8 bases in the middle. The CDR3 DNA reads TGTGCCAGCAGCTTAATCCAGGGCTATGGCTACACCTTC. This translates into CASSLIQGYGYTF.

This chain links TRBV6-1 with TRBJ2-3; D may be TRBD1 (5 bases). V was clipped by 3 bases and J by 2 bases, with 12 bases between them. Germline loops: CDR1 MNHNS, CDR2 SASEGT. The CDR3 runs 15 residues. The CDR3 reads CASSDATVPTDTQYF. The CDR3, as DNA: TGTGCCAGCAGTGATGCGACAGTTCCCACAGATACGCAGTATTTT.

The chain joins TRBV25-1 to TRBJ1-5, with TRBD1 matching 7 bases. Losses at the gene ends were 2 bases for V and 7 bases for J; bases not matched to a gene: 8. The CDR3 consists of 15 residues. CDR1 is MGHDK, CDR2 SYGVNS, per germline. CDR3 sequence: CASSEATGELQPQHF. CDR3 sequence (DNA): TGTGCCAGCAGTGAAGCCACAGGGGAACTGCAGCCCCAGCATTTT.

The rearrangement uses TRBV7-2 and TRBJ1-1; D is unclear. Germline-derived CDR1 and CDR2 are SGHTA and FQGNSA. With 2 bases removed from V and 4 bases from J, the gap between germline ends came to 8 bases. The CDR3 extends over 13 amino acids. CDR3: CASSLRESTEAFF. CDR3 sequence (DNA): TGTGCCAGCAGCTTACGGGAATCCACTGAAGCTTTCTTT.

This rearrangement joins TRBV5-1 to TRBJ1-4, with D possibly matching TRBD1 (5 bases). CDR1 and CDR2 from the germline V gene are SGHRS and YFSETQ. Trimming pared 0 bases from V and 4 bases from J, leaving 13 bases between. The CDR3 consists of 16 residues. CDR3 amino acids: CASSLGSAQGNEKLFF. For the CDR3, the DNA is TGCGCCAGCAGCTTGGGGTCGGCGCAGGGTAATGAAAAACTGTTTTTT.

In its sample, this clone was seen a few times. The chain employs TRBV6-4 and TRBJ1-2, with D unresolved. The germline CDR1 and CDR2 sequences are MRHNA and SNTAGT. CDR3 length equals 16 residues. With 2 bases removed from V and 0 bases from J, the gap between germline ends came to 13 bases. CDR3 residues: CASSDAYRVANYGYTF. CDR3 sequence (DNA): TGTGCCAGCAGTGACGCCTACAGAGTAGCTAACTATGGCTACACCTTC.

The chain is built from TRBV18 and TRBJ1-3; D gene ambiguous. CDR3 length: 15 amino acids. The V gene lost 1 base and the J gene lost 1 base, with 8 bases spanning the gap. The V gene's germline CDR1 is KGHSH and CDR2 LQKENI. CDR3 sequence (DNA): TGTGCCAGCTCACCACGCGGGGAGTCTGGAAACACCATATATTTT. This codes for CASSPRGESGNTIYF. Variable domain in full (rest from reference TRBV18 and TRBJ1-3): NAGVMQNPRHLVRRRGQEARLRCSPMKGHSHVYWYRQLPEEGLKFMVYLQKENIIDESGMPKERFSAEFPKEGPSILRIQQVVRGDSAAYFCASSPRGESGNTIYFGEGSWLTVV.

The chain couples TRBV6-5 to TRBJ1-2; 10 positions agree with TRBD1. The V segment lost 11 bases and the J segment 6 bases; nucleotides outside the gene matches: 9. CDR1 MNHEY and CDR2 SVGAGI come from the germline V gene. CDR3 length equals 13 residues. CDR3 loop: CAVMTGGRDGYTF. DNA of the CDR3: TGTGCCGTGATGACAGGGGGCAGAGATGGCTACACCTTC.

The chain links TRBV6-2 or TRBV6-3 to TRBJ2-5; TRBD2 matches 7 bases. V shed 0 bases and J 4 bases; nucleotides not matched to a gene: 8. From germline, CDR1 is MNHEY and CDR2 SVGEGT. The CDR3 length is 16 residues. The CDR3 protein is CASSYSGGPWRETQYF. Here the CDR3 DNA reads TGTGCCAGCAGTTACTCGGGAGGGCCGTGGAGAGAGACCCAGTACTTC.

Remarks on this clone: Sequence at one end of the junction differs from germline and may be a read error. V usage is TRBV6-5 and J usage is TRBJ2-1, with TRBD1 matching over 8 bases. This CDR3 region has 14 residues. The germline CDR1 and CDR2 sequences are MNHEY and SVGAGI. CDR3 coding DNA: TGTGCCAGCCGTTATCAGGGGGCTACGGATGAGCAGTTCTTC. Amino acids: CASRYQGATDEQFF.

J is TRBJ2-7 and V is TRBV28, with TRBD2 as a possible D gene (6 bases). The CDR3 covers 12 residues. Per germline, CDR1 MDHEN and CDR2 SYDVKM. Trimming stripped 6 bases from V and 5 bases from J, with 11 bases between. CDR3 nucleotide sequence: TGTGCCAGCAGAGCATCGGGGGACGAGCAGTACTTC. This codes for CASRASGDEQYF. Full variable domain (rest looked up from reference TRBV28 and TRBJ2-7): DVKVTQSSRYLVKRTGEKVFLECVQDMDHENMFWYRQDPGLGLRLIYFSYDVKMKEKGDIPEGYSVSREKKERFSLILESASTNQTSMYLCASRASGDEQYFGPGTRLTVT.

The chain is built from TRBV5-6 and TRBJ2-3; D ambiguous. Germline V lookup: CDR1 SGHDT, CDR2 YYEEEE. The CDR3 spans 15 residues. V was pared by 5 bases and J by 0 bases, with 13 bases between. The CDR3 DNA sequence: TGTGCCAGCAGTTACTCACCCTCTAGCACAGATACGCAGTATTTT. Encoded protein: CASSYSPSSTDTQYF.

There are a few counts of this clone. CDR3 sequence: CASSLTQGDYGYTF. In nucleotides, the CDR3 is TGTGCCAGCAGCTTGACCCAGGGGGACTATGGCTACACCTTC. The chain combines TRBV7-2 with TRBJ1-2, with 7 bases matching TRBD1. CDR1 is SGHTA and CDR2 is FQGNSA in the germline V gene. Trimming at V came to 3 bases and at J to 3 bases, leaving 4 bases not matched to a gene. The CDR3 is 14 amino acids.

V is TRBV11-2 and J is TRBJ2-2; tentatively, D is TRBD1 (6 bases). Germline CDR1 and CDR2: SGHAT and FQNNGV. V lost 1 base, J lost 6 bases, and 12 bases lay in between. The CDR3 length is 15 residues. CDR3 in amino acids: CASSLVSSGAGELFF. The CDR3 nucleotides are TGTGCCAGCAGCTTAGTCAGTTCAGGGGCCGGGGAGCTGTTTTTT.

The chain carries TRBV5-1 and TRBJ1-2; 7 positions match TRBD1. This CDR3 comprises 16 residues. The junction had 16 bases not matched to a gene; V was cut back by 4 bases and J by 7 bases. Germline loops: CDR1 SGHRS, CDR2 YFSETQ. CDR3 sequence: CASSEAPGGAPAGYTF. CDR3 nucleotide sequence: TGCGCCAGCAGCGAAGCGCCAGGGGGAGCTCCCGCTGGCTACACCTTC.